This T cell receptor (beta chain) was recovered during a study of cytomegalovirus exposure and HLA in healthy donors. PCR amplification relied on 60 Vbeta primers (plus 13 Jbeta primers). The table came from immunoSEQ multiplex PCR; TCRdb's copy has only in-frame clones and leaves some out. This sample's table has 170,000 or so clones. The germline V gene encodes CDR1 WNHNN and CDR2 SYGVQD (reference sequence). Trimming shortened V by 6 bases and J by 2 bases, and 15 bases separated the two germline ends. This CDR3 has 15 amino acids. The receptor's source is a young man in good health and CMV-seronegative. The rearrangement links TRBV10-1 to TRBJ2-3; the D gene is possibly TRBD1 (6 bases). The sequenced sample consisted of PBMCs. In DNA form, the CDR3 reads TGCGCCAGCAGCTCCCGGGACATCAACACAGATACGCAGTATTTT. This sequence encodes CASSSRDINTDTQYF.